This T cell receptor (beta chain) comes out of a study of monozygotic twins with inflammatory bowel disease. The CDR3 loop spans 14 amino acids. Donors each gave over 2 ml of blood. TCRdb reprocessed the 5' RACE reads and stores each CDR3 protein as one record, lacking DNA. The sample's table shows approximately 420,000 distinct CDR3 sequences. The chain uses TRBV12-3 or TRBV12-4 and TRBJ1-2; TCRdb's D call, TRBD1, is unchecked because there is no DNA. The receptor was derived from a human donor with ulcerative colitis or Crohn's disease, or a healthy co-twin of an affected twin (not recorded which). The material sequenced was blood. CDR3 sequence reads: CASNPQGGGVGYTF.